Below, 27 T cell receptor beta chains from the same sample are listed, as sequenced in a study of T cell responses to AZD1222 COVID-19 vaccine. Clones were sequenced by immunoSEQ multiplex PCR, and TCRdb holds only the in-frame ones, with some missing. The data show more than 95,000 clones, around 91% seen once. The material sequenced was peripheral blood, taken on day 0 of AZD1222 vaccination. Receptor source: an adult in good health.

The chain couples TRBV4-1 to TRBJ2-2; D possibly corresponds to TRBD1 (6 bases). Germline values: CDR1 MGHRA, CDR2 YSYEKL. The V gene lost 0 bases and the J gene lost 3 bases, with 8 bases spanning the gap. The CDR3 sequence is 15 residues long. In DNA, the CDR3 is TGCGCCAGCAGCCAAGAGGACAGTTACACCGGGGAGCTGTTTTTT. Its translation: CASSQEDSYTGELFF.

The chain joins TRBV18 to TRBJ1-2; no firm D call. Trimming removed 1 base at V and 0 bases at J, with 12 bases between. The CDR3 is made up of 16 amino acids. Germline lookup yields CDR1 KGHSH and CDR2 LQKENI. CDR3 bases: TGTGCCAGCTCACCACAATTGCCCGGGCCTAACTATGGCTACACCTTC. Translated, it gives CASSPQLPGPNYGYTF.

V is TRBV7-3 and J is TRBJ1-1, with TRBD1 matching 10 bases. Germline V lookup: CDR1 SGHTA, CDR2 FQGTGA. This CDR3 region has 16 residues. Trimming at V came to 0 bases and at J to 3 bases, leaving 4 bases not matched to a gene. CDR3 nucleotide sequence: TGTGCCAGCAGCTTAACCACTGGGACAGGGGACACTGAAGCTTTCTTT. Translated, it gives CASSLTTGTGDTEAFF.

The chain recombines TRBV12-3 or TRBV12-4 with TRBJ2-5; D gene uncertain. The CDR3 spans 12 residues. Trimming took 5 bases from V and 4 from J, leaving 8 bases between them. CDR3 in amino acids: CASSPGSETQYF. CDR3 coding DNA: TGTGCCAGCAGTCCCGGGTCAGAGACCCAGTACTTC.

In DNA, the CDR3 is TGTGCCAGTAGTAACTCAGCAAACACAGATACGCAGTATTTT. It codes for CASSNSANTDTQYF. V is TRBV19 and J is TRBJ2-3; D ambiguous. V lost 4 bases and J 2 bases, leaving 10 bases between the germline ends. The CDR3 spans 14 residues. Germline CDR1 and CDR2: LNHDA and SQIVND (reference sequence).

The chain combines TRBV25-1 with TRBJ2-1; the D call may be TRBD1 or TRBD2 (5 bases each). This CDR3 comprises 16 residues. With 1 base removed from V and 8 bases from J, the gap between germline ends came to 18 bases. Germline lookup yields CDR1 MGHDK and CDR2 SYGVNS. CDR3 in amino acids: CASSEWGQSGSDEQFF. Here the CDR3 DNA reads TGTGCCAGCAGTGAATGGGGTCAATCAGGGAGCGATGAGCAGTTCTTC.

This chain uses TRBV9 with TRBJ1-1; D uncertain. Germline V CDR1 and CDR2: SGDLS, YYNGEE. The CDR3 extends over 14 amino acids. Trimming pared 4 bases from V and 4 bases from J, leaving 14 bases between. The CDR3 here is CASSPSPVGTEAFF. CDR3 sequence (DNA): TGTGCCAGCAGCCCCAGCCCTGTGGGCACTGAAGCTTTCTTT.

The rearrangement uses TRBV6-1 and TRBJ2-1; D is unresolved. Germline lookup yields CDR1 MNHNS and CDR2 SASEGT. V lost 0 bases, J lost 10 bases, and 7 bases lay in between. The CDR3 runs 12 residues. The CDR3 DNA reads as TGTGCCAGCAGTGAAGCGCTTCTAGAGCAGTTCTTC. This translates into CASSEALLEQFF.

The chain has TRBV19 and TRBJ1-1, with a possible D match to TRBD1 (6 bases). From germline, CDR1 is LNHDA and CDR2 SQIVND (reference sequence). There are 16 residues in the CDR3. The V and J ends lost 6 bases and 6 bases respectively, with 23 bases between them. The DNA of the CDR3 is TGTGCCAGTAGGATGCTTTACCAAGGGGGGGACGCTGAAGCTTTCTTT. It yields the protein CASRMLYQGGDAEAFF. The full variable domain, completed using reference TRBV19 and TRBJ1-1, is DGGITQSPKYLFRKEGQNVTLSCEQNLNHDAMYWYRQDPGQGLRLIYYSQIVNDFQKGDIAEGYSVSREKKESFPLTVTSAQKNPTAFYLCASRMLYQGGDAEAFFGQGTRLTVV.

The CDR3 DNA sequence: TGTGCCAGCAGTGAAGATTGGGGGACAGGGCTTGAAGCTTTCTTT. Amino acid sequence: CASSEDWGTGLEAFF. This rearrangement joins TRBV6-1 to TRBJ1-1, with 9 bases lining up with TRBD1. V shed 1 base, J shed 7 bases, and the junction held 7 bases outside the gene matches. This CDR3 spans 15 amino acids. CDR1 and CDR2 (germline): MNHNS, SASEGT.

The CDR3 reads CASSSIPGLWGYTF. Here the CDR3 DNA reads TGTGCCAGCAGCTCCATACCGGGTCTTTGGGGCTACACCTTC. The rearrangement joins TRBV11-2 to TRBJ1-2; no definite D call. The CDR3 contains 14 residues. Germline V gene sequence: CDR1 SGHAT, CDR2 FQNNGV. Trimming pared 4 bases from V and 8 bases from J, leaving 17 bases between. Full variable domain (rest looked up from reference TRBV11-2 and TRBJ1-2): EAGVAQSPRYKIIEKRQSVAFWCNPISGHATLYWYQQILGQGPKLLIQFQNNGVVDDSQLPKDRFSAERLKGVDSTLKIQPAKLEDSAVYLCASSSIPGLWGYTFGSGTRLTVV.

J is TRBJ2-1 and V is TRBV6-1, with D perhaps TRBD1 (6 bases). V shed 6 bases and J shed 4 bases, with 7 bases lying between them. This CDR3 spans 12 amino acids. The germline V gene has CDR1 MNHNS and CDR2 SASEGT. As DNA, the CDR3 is TGTGCCAGCAGCGGACAGTACAATGAGCAGTTCTTC. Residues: CASSGQYNEQFF.

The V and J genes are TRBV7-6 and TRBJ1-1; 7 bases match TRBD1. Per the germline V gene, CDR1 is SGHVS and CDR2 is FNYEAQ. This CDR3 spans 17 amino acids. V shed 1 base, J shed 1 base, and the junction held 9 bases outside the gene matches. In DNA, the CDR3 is TGTGCCAGCAGCTTAGTCGGAAGGGGGCTTGCGAACACTGAAGCTTTCTTT. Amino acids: CASSLVGRGLANTEAFF.

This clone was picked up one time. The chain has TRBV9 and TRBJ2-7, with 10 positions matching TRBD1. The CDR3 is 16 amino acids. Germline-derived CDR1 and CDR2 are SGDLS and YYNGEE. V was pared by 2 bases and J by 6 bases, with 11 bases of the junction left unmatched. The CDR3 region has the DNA TGTGCCAGCAGCGTCAAACCGGGACAGGGGACTTTCGAGCAGTACTTC. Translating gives CASSVKPGQGTFEQYF.

As DNA, the CDR3 is TGTGCCACCAGTGATCGGGCGGGGACGCAGTATTTT. Protein product: CATSDRAGTQYF. The rearrangement joins TRBV24-1 to TRBJ2-3, with D possibly matching TRBD2 (6 bases). From germline, CDR1 is KGHDR and CDR2 SFDVKD. The germline V and J ends were trimmed by 3 bases and 9 bases, with 9 bases remaining between them. The CDR3 has 12 amino acids.

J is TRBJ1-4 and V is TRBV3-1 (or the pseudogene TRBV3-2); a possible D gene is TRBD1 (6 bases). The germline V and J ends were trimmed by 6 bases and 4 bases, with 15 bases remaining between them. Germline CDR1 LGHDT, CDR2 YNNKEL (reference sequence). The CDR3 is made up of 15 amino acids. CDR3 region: CASRIGGSVNEKLFF. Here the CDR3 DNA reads TGTGCCAGCAGGATAGGGGGGTCCGTTAATGAAAAACTGTTTTTT.

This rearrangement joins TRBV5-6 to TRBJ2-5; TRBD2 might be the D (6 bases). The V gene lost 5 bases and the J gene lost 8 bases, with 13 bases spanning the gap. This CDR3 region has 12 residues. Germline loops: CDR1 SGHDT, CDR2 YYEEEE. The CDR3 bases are TGTGCCAGCAGTAAGACCGGGGGAACCCAGTACTTC. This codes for CASSKTGGTQYF.

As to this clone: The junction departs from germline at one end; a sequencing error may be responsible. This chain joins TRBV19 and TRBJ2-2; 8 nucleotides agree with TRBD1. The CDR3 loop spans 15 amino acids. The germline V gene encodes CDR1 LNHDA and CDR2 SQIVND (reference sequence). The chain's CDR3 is CARSPRQGSTGELFF. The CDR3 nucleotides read TGTGCCCGTAGCCCCAGACAGGGGAGCACCGGGGAGCTGTTTTTT. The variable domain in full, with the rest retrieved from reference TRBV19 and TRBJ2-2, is DGGITQSPKYLFRKEGQNVTLSCEQNLNHDAMYWYRQDPGQGLRLIYYSQIVNDFQKGDIAEGYSVSREKKESFPLTVTSAQKNPTAFYLCARSPRQGSTGELFFGEGSRLTVL.

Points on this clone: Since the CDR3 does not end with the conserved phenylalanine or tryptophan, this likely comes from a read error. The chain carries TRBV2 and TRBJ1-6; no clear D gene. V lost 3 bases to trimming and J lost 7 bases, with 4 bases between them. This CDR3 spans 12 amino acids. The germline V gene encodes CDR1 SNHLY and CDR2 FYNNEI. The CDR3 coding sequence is TGTGCCAGCAGTGATCGAAATTCACCCCTCCACCTT. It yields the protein CASSDRNSPLHL.

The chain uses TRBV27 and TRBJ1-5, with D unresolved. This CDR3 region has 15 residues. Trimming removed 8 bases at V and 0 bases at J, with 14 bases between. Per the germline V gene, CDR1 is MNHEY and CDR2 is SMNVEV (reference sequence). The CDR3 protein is CASAPSAYSNQPQHF. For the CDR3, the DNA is TGTGCCAGCGCACCTTCGGCCTATAGCAATCAGCCCCAGCATTTT.

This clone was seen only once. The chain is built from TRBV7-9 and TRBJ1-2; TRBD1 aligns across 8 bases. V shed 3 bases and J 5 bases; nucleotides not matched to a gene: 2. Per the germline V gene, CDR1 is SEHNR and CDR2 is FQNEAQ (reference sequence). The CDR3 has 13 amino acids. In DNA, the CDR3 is TGTGCCAGCAGCTTGGACAGGGTATATGGCTACACCTTC. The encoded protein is CASSLDRVYGYTF.

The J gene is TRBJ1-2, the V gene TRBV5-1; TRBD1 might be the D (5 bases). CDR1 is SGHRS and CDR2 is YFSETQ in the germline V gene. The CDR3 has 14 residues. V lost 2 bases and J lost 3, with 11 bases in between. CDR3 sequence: CASSFGQGDYGYTF. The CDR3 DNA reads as TGCGCCAGCAGCTTCGGGCAGGGAGACTATGGCTACACCTTC. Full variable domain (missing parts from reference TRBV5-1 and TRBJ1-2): KAGVTQTPRYLIKTRGQQVTLSCSPISGHRSVSWYQQTPGQGLQFLFEYFSETQRNKGNFPGRFSGRQFSNSRSEMNVSTLELGDSALYLCASSFGQGDYGYTFGSGTRLTVV.

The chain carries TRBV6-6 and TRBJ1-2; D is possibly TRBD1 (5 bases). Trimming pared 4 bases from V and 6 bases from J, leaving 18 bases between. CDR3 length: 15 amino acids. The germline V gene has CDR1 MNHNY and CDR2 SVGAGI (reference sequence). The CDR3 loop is CASSFGGLGGDGYTF. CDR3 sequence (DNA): TGTGCCAGCAGTTTCGGGGGACTGGGTGGAGATGGCTACACCTTC.

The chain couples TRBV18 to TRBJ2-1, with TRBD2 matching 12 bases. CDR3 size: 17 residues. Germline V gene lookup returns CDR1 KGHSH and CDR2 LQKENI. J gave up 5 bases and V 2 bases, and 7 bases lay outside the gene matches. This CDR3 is CASSPTTSGGINNEQFF. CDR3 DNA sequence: TGTGCCAGCTCACCAACGACTAGCGGGGGAATAAACAATGAGCAGTTCTTC. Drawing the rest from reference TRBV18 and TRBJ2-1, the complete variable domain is NAGVMQNPRHLVRRRGQEARLRCSPMKGHSHVYWYRQLPEEGLKFMVYLQKENIIDESGMPKERFSAEFPKEGPSILRIQQVVRGDSAAYFCASSPTTSGGINNEQFFGPGTRLTVL.

This chain's CDR3 is CASSSSGGDYNEQFF. CDR3 DNA sequence: TGTGCCAGTAGTAGTTCCGGGGGTGACTACAATGAGCAGTTCTTC. V gene TRBV19 combines with J gene TRBJ2-1; tentative D call: TRBD2 (6 bases). Germline V gene lookup returns CDR1 LNHDA and CDR2 SQIVND (reference sequence). V lost 4 bases, J lost 3 bases, and 13 bases lay in between. The length of the CDR3 is 15 residues.

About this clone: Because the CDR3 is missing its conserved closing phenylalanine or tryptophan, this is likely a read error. CDR3 residues: CASSRAQHNSYNSPLHL. As DNA, the CDR3 is TGTGCCAGCAGCCGGGCCCAACATAACTCCTATAATTCACCCCTCCACCTT. The V and J genes are TRBV11-2 and TRBJ1-6; no firm D call. The V and J ends lost 5 bases and 0 bases respectively, with 14 bases between them. The CDR3 consists of 17 residues. Germline assignment: CDR1 SGHAT and CDR2 FQNNGV.

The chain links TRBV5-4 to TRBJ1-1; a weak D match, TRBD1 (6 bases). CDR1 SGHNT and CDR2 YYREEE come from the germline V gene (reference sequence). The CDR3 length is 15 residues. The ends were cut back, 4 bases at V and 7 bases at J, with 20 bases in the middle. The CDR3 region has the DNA TGTGCCAGCAGCCGAACTCCGGGAGGAGGGGGTGAAGCTTTCTTT. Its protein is CASSRTPGGGGEAFF.